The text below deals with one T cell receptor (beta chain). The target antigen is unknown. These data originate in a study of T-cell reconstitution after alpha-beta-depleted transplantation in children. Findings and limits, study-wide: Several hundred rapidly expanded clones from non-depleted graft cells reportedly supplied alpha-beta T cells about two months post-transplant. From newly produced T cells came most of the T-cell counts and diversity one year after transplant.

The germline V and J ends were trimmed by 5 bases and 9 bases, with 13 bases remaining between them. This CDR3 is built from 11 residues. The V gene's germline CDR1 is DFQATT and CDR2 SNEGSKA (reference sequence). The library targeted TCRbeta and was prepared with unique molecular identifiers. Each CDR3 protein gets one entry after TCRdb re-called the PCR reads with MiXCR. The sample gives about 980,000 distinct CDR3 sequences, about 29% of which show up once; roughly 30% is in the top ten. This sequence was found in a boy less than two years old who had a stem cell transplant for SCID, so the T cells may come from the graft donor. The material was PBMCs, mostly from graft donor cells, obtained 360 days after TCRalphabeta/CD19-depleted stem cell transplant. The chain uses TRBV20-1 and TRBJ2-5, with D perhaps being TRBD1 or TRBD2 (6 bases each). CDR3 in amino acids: CSAPPGAAQYF. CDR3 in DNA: TGCAGTGCTCCCCCGGGGGCGGCCCAGTACTTC.